These 18 T cell receptor beta chains originate from one sample sequenced in a study of shared clonotypes between healthy human individuals. Method: immunoSEQ multiplex PCR; TCRdb's copy keeps in-frame clones and lacks some. The table lists about 1 million clones, about 84% of them singletons, with about 0.52% in the top ten. The sequenced material came from memory CD4+ T cells from PBMCs. Sample subset: CD45RA-negative fraction. The receptor set was obtained from a man between 18 and 35 years old in good health. Some clones in this sample may be carry-over from other donors' samples.

The genes are TRBV9 and TRBJ2-3; no firm D call. V was clipped by 2 bases and J by 3 bases, with 13 bases between them. The CDR3 loop spans 15 amino acids. In germline, CDR1 is SGDLS, CDR2 YYNGEE. Here the CDR3 reads CASSVKWDGTDTQYF. CDR3 nucleotides: TGTGCCAGCAGCGTTAAGTGGGATGGAACAGATACGCAGTATTTT.

The V and J genes are TRBV5-1 and TRBJ2-2; TRBD1 is a possible D gene (6 bases). Germline V CDR1 and CDR2: SGHRS, YFSETQ. CDR3 length: 14 residues. V dropped 4 bases and J dropped 6 bases, with 13 bases sitting between them. This chain's CDR3 is CASSPHRVAGELFF. CDR3 nucleotide sequence: TGCGCCAGCAGCCCACACAGGGTAGCCGGGGAGCTGTTTTTT.

This clone was found a few times. A read error may be the cause here, since a much bigger clone is one base away. Other DNA sequences in this sample translate to the same CDR3. V and J are TRBV7-2 and TRBJ2-7; D not resolved. This CDR3 comprises 12 residues. The V and J ends lost 4 bases and 0 bases respectively, with 4 bases between them. Germline V lookup: CDR1 SGHTA, CDR2 FQGNSA. The DNA of the CDR3 is TGTGCCAGCAGCTCCAGCTCCTACGAGCAGTACTTC. Translation: CASSSSSYEQYF.

V gene TRBV19 combines with J gene TRBJ2-3; 10 nucleotides agree with TRBD2. Looked up from germline, CDR1 is LNHDA and CDR2 is SQIVND (reference sequence). Unmatched junction bases numbered 6, after V lost 6 bases and J lost 3 bases. The CDR3 is 15 residues long. The DNA of the CDR3 is TGTGCCAGTAGCAGACTAGCGGGTCAAACAGATACGCAGTATTTT. The encoded protein is CASSRLAGQTDTQYF.

The V gene is TRBV30, the J gene TRBJ2-5; D perhaps matches TRBD1 (5 bases). This CDR3 contains 13 residues. V lost 3 bases to trimming and J lost 7 bases, with 15 bases between them. CDR1 is GTSNPN and CDR2 is SVGIG in the germline V gene (reference sequence). The CDR3 region is CAWSPDSAGTQYF. CDR3 sequence (DNA): TGTGCCTGGAGCCCAGACAGCGCTGGGACCCAGTACTTC.

To note about this clone: A much larger clone sits a single nucleotide away, making a read error possible. The chain has TRBV7-9 and TRBJ2-3; D is undetermined. Trimming left V 1 base short and J 0 bases short, with 5 bases between. Looked up from germline, CDR1 is SEHNR and CDR2 is FQNEAQ (reference sequence). This CDR3 is built from 14 residues. The CDR3 coding sequence is TGTGCCAGCAGCTTAGTTCCTAGCACAGATACGCAGTATTTT. This translates into CASSLVPSTDTQYF.

Of note for this clone: Other DNA sequences from this sample encode an identical CDR3 as well. The chain couples TRBV7-3 to TRBJ2-7, with 8 bases aligning to TRBD1. This CDR3 is built from 13 residues. V was pared by 1 base and J by 4 bases, with 0 bases of the junction left unmatched. Per germline, CDR1 SGHTA and CDR2 FQGTGA. CDR3 region: CASSLRQGYEQYF. In DNA form, the CDR3 reads TGTGCCAGCAGCTTAAGACAGGGGTACGAGCAGTACTTC.

This clone was detected only once. The chain employs TRBV7-3 and TRBJ2-1; D is perhaps TRBD2 (9 bases). The V and J ends lost 1 base and 8 bases respectively, with 18 bases between them. CDR3 length equals 16 residues. Germline-derived CDR1 and CDR2 are SGHTA and FQGTGA. In nucleotides, the CDR3 is TGTGCCAGCAGCTTAAAGCGGCTAGCGGGACAGGATGAGCAGTTCTTC. This encodes CASSLKRLAGQDEQFF.

In this sample, this clone turned up a few times. The gene calls are TRBV4-2 and TRBJ2-1; 14 nucleotides match TRBD2. Trimming removed 3 bases from V and 5 bases from J; junction bases left unmatched: 6. Germline assignment: CDR1 LGHNA and CDR2 YNFKEQ. The CDR3 consists of 17 residues. CDR3 region: CASSQGLAGEWNNEQFF. CDR3 in DNA: TGTGCCAGCAGCCAGGGACTAGCGGGAGAATGGAACAATGAGCAGTTCTTC.

The chain links TRBV5-8 to TRBJ1-1, with D perhaps TRBD1 (6 bases). Germline V lookup: CDR1 SGHTS, CDR2 YDEGEE. The CDR3 has 14 amino acids. Trimming left V 0 bases short and J 7 bases short, with 13 bases between. The CDR3 region has the DNA TGTGCCAGCAGCTTGGGCGGGACAATCGGTGAAGCTTTCTTT. As protein: CASSLGGTIGEAFF.

The chain employs TRBV2 and TRBJ2-3; the match to TRBD2 covers 12 bases. With 6 bases clipped from V and 6 bases from J, the junction kept 7 bases outside the gene matches. Looked up from germline, CDR1 is SNHLY and CDR2 is FYNNEI. CDR3 length: 15 amino acids. CDR3 in amino acids: CASSRTSGTADTQYF. The CDR3 DNA sequence: TGTGCCAGCAGCAGGACTAGCGGGACGGCTGATACGCAGTATTTT.

The chain joins TRBV2 to TRBJ1-1, with D unresolved. The germline V gene has CDR1 SNHLY and CDR2 FYNNEI. The CDR3 is 13 residues long. V was clipped by 6 bases and J by 2 bases, with 10 bases between them. The CDR3 DNA is TGTGCCAGCAGACGGGATATAAACACTGAAGCTTTCTTT. It specifies CASRRDINTEAFF.

The genes are TRBV12-5 and TRBJ1-1, with D possibly TRBD1 on 6 matching bases. Trimming took 0 bases from V and 1 from J, leaving 9 bases between them. This CDR3 comprises 15 residues. Germline values: CDR1 LGHNT, CDR2 FRNRAP. The CDR3 spells CASGLVQGQNTEAFF. CDR3 sequence (DNA): TGTGCTAGTGGTTTGGTACAGGGACAGAACACTGAAGCTTTCTTT.

The chain carries TRBV29-1 and TRBJ2-3, with D perhaps assigned TRBD1 or TRBD2 (5 bases each). The ends were cut back, 3 bases at V and 1 base at J, with 17 bases in the middle. The CDR3 consists of 16 residues. Germline V CDR1 and CDR2: SQVTM, ANQGSEA. CDR3 sequence: CSVDGGPVGGTDTQYF. CDR3 DNA sequence: TGCAGCGTTGACGGAGGACCGGTGGGGGGCACAGATACGCAGTATTTT.

The rearrangement joins TRBV6-6 to TRBJ1-2; 12 nucleotides align to TRBD1. Germline V gene lookup returns CDR1 MNHNY and CDR2 SVGAGI (reference sequence). The CDR3 loop spans 15 amino acids. The J segment lost 10 bases and the V segment lost 2 bases, leaving 8 bases of the junction unmatched. CDR3 in amino acids: CASSYDAGTGGTYTF. The CDR3 region has the DNA TGTGCCAGCAGTTACGACGCCGGGACAGGGGGCACCTACACCTTC.

The rearrangement uses TRBV27 and TRBJ2-7; D not resolved. The CDR3 extends over 14 amino acids. CDR1 and CDR2 (germline): MNHEY, SMNVEV (reference sequence). The V and J ends lost 2 bases and 4 bases respectively, with 12 bases between them. This CDR3 reads CASSLIKMGYEQYF. The CDR3 region has the DNA TGTGCCAGCAGTTTAATAAAGATGGGGTACGAGCAGTACTTC.

The chain combines TRBV5-6 with TRBJ2-1, with 9 bases matching TRBD2. Trimming cost V 0 bases and J 3 bases; bases outside gene matches: 4. This CDR3 spans 16 amino acids. Germline V gene data show CDR1 as SGHDT and CDR2 as YYEEEE. For the CDR3, the DNA is TGTGCCAGCAGCTTGGGACTTAGCGGGAGCTACAATGAGCAGTTCTTC. Residues: CASSLGLSGSYNEQFF.

The chain combines TRBV5-1 with TRBJ2-3; 13 bases match TRBD2. This CDR3 is 15 amino acids long. V trimming: 2 bases; J trimming: 4 bases; junction bases outside the gene matches: 1. Germline V CDR1 and CDR2: SGHRS, YFSETQ. The CDR3 DNA sequence: TGCGCCAGCAGCTTACTAGCGGGAGGGCCAGATACGCAGTATTTT. Protein product: CASSLLAGGPDTQYF. Drawing the rest from reference TRBV5-1 and TRBJ2-3, the complete variable domain is KAGVTQTPRYLIKTRGQQVTLSCSPISGHRSVSWYQQTPGQGLQFLFEYFSETQRNKGNFPGRFSGRQFSNSRSEMNVSTLELGDSALYLCASSLLAGGPDTQYFGPGTRLTVL.